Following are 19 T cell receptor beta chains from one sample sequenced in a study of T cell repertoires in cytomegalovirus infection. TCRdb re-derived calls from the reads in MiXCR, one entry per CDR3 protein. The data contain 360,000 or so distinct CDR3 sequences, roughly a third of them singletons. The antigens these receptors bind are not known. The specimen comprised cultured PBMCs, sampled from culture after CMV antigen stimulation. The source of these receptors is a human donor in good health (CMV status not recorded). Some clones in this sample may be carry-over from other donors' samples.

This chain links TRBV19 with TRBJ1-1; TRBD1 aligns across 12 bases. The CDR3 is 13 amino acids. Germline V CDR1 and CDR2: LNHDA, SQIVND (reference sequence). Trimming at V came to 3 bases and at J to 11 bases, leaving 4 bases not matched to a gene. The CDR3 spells CASSIGDRGPAFF. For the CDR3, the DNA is TGTGCCAGTAGTATCGGGGACAGGGGGCCTGCTTTCTTT.

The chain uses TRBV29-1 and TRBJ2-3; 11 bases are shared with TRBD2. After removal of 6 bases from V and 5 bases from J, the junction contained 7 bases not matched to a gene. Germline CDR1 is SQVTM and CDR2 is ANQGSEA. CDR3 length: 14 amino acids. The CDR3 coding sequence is TGCAGCGTGCCCGGGACTAGCGGTGAAGATACGCAGTATTTT. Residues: CSVPGTSGEDTQYF.

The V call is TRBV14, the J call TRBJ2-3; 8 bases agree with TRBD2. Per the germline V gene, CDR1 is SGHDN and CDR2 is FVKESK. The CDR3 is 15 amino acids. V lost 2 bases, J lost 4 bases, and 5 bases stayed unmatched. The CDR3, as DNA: TGTGCCAGCAGCCAAAACGGGAGGGGCGCAGATACGCAGTATTTT. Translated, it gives CASSQNGRGADTQYF.

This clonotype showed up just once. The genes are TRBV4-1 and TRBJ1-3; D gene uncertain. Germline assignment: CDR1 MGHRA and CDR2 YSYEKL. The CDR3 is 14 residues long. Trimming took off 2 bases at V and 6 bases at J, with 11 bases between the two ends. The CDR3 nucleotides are TGCGCCAGCAGCCAAACGCTGGGAGTAAACACCATATATTTT. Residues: CASSQTLGVNTIYF.

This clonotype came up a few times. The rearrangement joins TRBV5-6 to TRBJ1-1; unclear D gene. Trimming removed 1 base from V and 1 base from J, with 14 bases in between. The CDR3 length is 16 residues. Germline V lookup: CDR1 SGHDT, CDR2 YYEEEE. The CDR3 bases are TGTGCCAGCAGCTTGATTTGGGGAGGAGAGAACACTGAAGCTTTCTTT. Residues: CASSLIWGGENTEAFF.

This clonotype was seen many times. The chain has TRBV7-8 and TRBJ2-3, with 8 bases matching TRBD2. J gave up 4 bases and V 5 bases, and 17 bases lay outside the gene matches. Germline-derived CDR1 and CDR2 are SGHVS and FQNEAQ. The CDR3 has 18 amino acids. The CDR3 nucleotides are TGTGCCAGCAGCCGAGGGGAGGCGGGAGGACTTGGGGCAGATACGCAGTATTTT. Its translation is CASSRGEAGGLGADTQYF.

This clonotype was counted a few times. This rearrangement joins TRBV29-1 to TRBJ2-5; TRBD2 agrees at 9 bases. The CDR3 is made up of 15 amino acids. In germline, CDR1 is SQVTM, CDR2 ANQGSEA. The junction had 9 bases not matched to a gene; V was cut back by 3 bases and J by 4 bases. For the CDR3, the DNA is TGCAGCGTTGAGATGAGCGGGAGGAGTGGAGAGACCCAGTACTTC. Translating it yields CSVEMSGRSGETQYF.

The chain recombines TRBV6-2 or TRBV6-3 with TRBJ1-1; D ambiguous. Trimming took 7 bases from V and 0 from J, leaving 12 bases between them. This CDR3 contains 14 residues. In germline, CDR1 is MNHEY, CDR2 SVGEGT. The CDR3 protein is CASTLGGMNTEAFF. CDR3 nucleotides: TGTGCCAGCACCCTTGGAGGCATGAACACTGAAGCTTTCTTT.

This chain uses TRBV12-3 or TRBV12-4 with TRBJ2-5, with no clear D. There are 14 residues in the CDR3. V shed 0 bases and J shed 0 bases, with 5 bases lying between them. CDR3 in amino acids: CASSLAGNQETQYF. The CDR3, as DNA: TGTGCCAGCAGTTTAGCAGGGAACCAAGAGACCCAGTACTTC.

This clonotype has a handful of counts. DNA of the CDR3: TGCAGTGCCAGGTCCGGGGGAAATTCCTACGAGCAGTACTTC. Protein product: CSARSGGNSYEQYF. This sequence joins TRBV20-1 and TRBJ2-7; D perhaps matches TRBD2 (6 bases). Between the trimmed V and J ends, which lost 6 bases and 1 base, there was a span of 16 bases. The germline V gene has CDR1 DFQATT and CDR2 SNEGSKA (reference sequence). This CDR3 has 14 amino acids.

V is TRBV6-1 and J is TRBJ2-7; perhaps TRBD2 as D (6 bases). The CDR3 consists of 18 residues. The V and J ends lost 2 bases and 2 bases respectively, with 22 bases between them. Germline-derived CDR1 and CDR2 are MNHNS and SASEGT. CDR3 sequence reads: CASSEIIAGGSPAYEQYF. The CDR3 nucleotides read TGTGCCAGCAGTGAAATTATCGCCGGGGGTTCTCCTGCCTACGAGCAGTACTTC.

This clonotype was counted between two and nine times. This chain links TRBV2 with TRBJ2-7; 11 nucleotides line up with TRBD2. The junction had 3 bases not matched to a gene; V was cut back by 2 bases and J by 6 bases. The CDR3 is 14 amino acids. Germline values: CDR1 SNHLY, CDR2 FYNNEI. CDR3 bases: TGTGCCAGCAGTGAAACTAGCGGGAGTGCCGAGCAGTACTTC. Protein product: CASSETSGSAEQYF.

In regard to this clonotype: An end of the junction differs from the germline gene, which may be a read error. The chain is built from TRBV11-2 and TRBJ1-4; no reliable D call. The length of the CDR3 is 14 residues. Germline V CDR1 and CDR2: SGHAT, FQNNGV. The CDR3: CASSFGETYEKLFF. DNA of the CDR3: TGTGCCAGCAGCTTCGGGGAAACTTATGAAAAACTGTTTTTT.

The chain's CDR3 is CASSKRIAGDPAYNEQFF. CDR3 DNA sequence: TGTGCCAGCAGCAAACGTATTGCGGGAGACCCCGCCTACAATGAGCAGTTCTTC. The chain uses TRBV7-2 and TRBJ2-1; 7 bases agree with TRBD2. The CDR3 is 18 amino acids. The V segment lost 5 bases and the J segment 2 bases; nucleotides outside the gene matches: 15. Germline V gives CDR1 SGHTA, CDR2 FQGNSA. The full variable domain, its missing parts supplied by reference TRBV7-2 and TRBJ2-1, is GAGVSQSPSNKVTEKGKDVELRCDPISGHTALYWYRQSLGQGLEFLIYFQGNSAPDKSGLPSDRFSAERTGGSVSTLTIQRTQQEDSAVYLCASSKRIAGDPAYNEQFFGPGTRLTVL.

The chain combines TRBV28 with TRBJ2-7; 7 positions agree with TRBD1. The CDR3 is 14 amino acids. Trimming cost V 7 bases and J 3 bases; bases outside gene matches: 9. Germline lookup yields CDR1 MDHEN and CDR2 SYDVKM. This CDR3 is CASTEGTVVYEQYF. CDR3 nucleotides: TGTGCCAGCACCGAAGGGACAGTAGTCTACGAGCAGTACTTC.

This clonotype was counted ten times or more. The CDR3 sequence: CASSLLGDSSYNEQFF. CDR3 bases: TGTGCCAGCAGCCTCCTAGGGGACAGCTCCTACAATGAGCAGTTCTTC. The chain joins TRBV7-9 to TRBJ2-1, with 7 bases fitting TRBD1. Per germline, CDR1 SEHNR and CDR2 FQNEAQ (reference sequence). This CDR3 is built from 16 residues. V shed 5 bases, J shed 0 bases, and the junction held 7 bases outside the gene matches. The variable domain in full, completed from reference TRBV7-9 and TRBJ2-1, reads DTGVSQNPRHKITKRGQNVTFRCDPISEHNRLYWYRQTLGQGPEFLTYFQNEAQLEKSRLLSDRFSAERPKGSFSTLEIQRTEQGDSAMYLCASSLLGDSSYNEQFFGPGTRLTVL.

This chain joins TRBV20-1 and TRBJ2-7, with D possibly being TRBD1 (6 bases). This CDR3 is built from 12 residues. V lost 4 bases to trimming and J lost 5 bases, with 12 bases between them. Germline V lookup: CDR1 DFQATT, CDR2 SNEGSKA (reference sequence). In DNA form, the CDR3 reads TGCAGTGCTACTACCAGGGGTAACGAGCAGTACTTC. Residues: CSATTRGNEQYF.

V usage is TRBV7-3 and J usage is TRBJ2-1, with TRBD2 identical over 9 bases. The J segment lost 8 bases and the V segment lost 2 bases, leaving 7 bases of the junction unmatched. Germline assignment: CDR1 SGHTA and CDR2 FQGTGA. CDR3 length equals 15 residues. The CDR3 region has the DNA TGTGCCAGCAGCTTAGCCTTAGCGGGAGCCCATGAGCAGTTCTTC. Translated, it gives CASSLALAGAHEQFF.

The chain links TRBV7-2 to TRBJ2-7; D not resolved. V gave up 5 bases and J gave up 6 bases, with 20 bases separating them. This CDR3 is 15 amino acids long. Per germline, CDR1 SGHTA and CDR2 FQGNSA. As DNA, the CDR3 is TGTGCCAGCAGCCCGATGCGGATTCCCTCGTCCGAGCAGTACTTC. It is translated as CASSPMRIPSSEQYF. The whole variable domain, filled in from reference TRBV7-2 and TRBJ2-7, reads GAGVSQSPSNKVTEKGKDVELRCDPISGHTALYWYRQSLGQGLEFLIYFQGNSAPDKSGLPSDRFSAERTGGSVSTLTIQRTQQEDSAVYLCASSPMRIPSSEQYFGPGTRLTVT.